This entry lists 30 T cell receptor beta chains sequenced from one sample in a study of cytomegalovirus exposure and HLA in healthy donors. Profiling relied on immunoSEQ multiplex PCR, and the TCRdb table lists in-frame clones only, not all of them. The repertoire holds about 130,000 clones, with about 89% as singletons. The sample comprised PBMCs. Source of these receptors: a young woman in good health and CMV-seronegative.

CDR3 in DNA: TGTGCCAGCAGCTTGGCCGCGTCCTACGAGCAGTACTTC. It translates to CASSLAASYEQYF. V and J are TRBV5-6 and TRBJ2-7, with D unresolved. Trimming left V 0 bases short and J 1 base short, with 5 bases between. Per germline, CDR1 SGHDT and CDR2 YYEEEE. The CDR3 has 13 amino acids.

This chain connects TRBV6-5 to TRBJ1-1; 7 bases are shared with TRBD1. The junction had 4 bases not matched to a gene; V was cut back by 5 bases and J by 1 base. The CDR3 is made up of 14 amino acids. Germline CDR1 reads MNHEY; CDR2 reads SVGAGI. CDR3 DNA sequence: TGTGCCAGCAGTACCAGGGGGAGGAACACTGAAGCTTTCTTT. It is translated as CASSTRGRNTEAFF.

The chain recombines TRBV7-2 with TRBJ1-4; D is uncertain. With 0 bases removed from V and 7 bases from J, the gap between germline ends came to 9 bases. CDR1 is SGHTA and CDR2 is FQGNSA in the germline V gene. The CDR3 runs 14 residues. This CDR3 reads CASSLAHSSEKLFF. DNA of the CDR3: TGTGCCAGCAGCTTAGCGCATAGTAGTGAAAAACTGTTTTTT.

The rearrangement joins TRBV5-4 to TRBJ2-3; D may be TRBD1 (5 bases). The CDR3 loop spans 15 amino acids. The V and J ends lost 9 bases and 0 bases respectively, with 17 bases between them. Germline lookup yields CDR1 SGHNT and CDR2 YYREEE (reference sequence). CDR3 in amino acids: CATNARWGSTDTQYF. CDR3 DNA: TGTGCCACCAATGCTCGGTGGGGCAGCACAGATACGCAGTATTTT.

The table lists this clone with a few counts. The chain combines TRBV29-1 with TRBJ2-1, with D possibly matching TRBD1 (5 bases). Trimming took off 6 bases at V and 6 bases at J, with 12 bases between the two ends. Looked up from germline, CDR1 is SQVTM and CDR2 is ANQGSEA. This CDR3 is built from 12 residues. This CDR3 reads CSVILQGNEQFF. The DNA for the CDR3 is TGCAGCGTGATTTTGCAGGGCAATGAGCAGTTCTTC.

The chain is built from TRBV30 and TRBJ2-1; 9 nucleotides match TRBD1. Germline CDR1 and CDR2: GTSNPN and SVGIG (reference sequence). The trim removed 3 bases at V and 0 bases at J, leaving 3 bases unmatched. The CDR3 totals 15 residues. In DNA form, the CDR3 reads TGTGCCTGGAGCGAGGACAGGGGCTCCTACAATGAGCAGTTCTTC. It encodes CAWSEDRGSYNEQFF.

The V and J genes are TRBV6-1 and TRBJ1-3; D not certain. V was shortened by 7 bases and J by 4 bases, with 5 bases between the two germline ends. CDR1 is MNHNS, CDR2 SASEGT, per germline. This CDR3 comprises 11 residues. The CDR3 here is CASTKGNTIYF. The CDR3 region has the DNA TGTGCCAGCACCAAAGGAAACACCATATATTTT.

The chain is built from TRBV28 and TRBJ2-3; TRBD2 agrees at 12 bases. Germline-derived CDR1 and CDR2 are MDHEN and SYDVKM. The CDR3 extends over 16 amino acids. J gave up 0 bases and V 6 bases, and 4 bases lay outside the gene matches. CDR3 residues: CASSHGLAGSTDTQYF. The CDR3 nucleotides read TGTGCCAGCAGCCACGGACTAGCGGGAAGCACAGATACGCAGTATTTT. The whole variable domain, filled in from reference TRBV28 and TRBJ2-3, reads DVKVTQSSRYLVKRTGEKVFLECVQDMDHENMFWYRQDPGLGLRLIYFSYDVKMKEKGDIPEGYSVSREKKERFSLILESASTNQTSMYLCASSHGLAGSTDTQYFGPGTRLTVL.

This clone was seen once. The same CDR3 is also encoded by other DNA sequences in this sample. J is TRBJ2-7 and V is TRBV19; 8 nucleotides line up with TRBD1. Germline CDR1 is LNHDA and CDR2 is SQIVND (reference sequence). Trimming at V came to 4 bases and at J to 3 bases, leaving 2 bases not matched to a gene. The CDR3 consists of 13 residues. The CDR3 loop is CASSNGQGYEQYF. In DNA, the CDR3 is TGTGCCAGTAGTAACGGACAGGGCTACGAGCAGTACTTC.

The chain couples TRBV11-3 to TRBJ1-3; D gene unclear. Germline CDR1 reads SGHNT; CDR2 reads YENEEA. This CDR3 is built from 15 residues. V lost 3 bases, J lost 0 bases, and 9 bases lay in between. CDR3 amino acids: CASSFGRGSGNTIYF. The CDR3 nucleotides read TGTGCCAGCAGCTTCGGCCGGGGCTCTGGAAACACCATATATTTT.

The gene calls are TRBV18 and TRBJ1-5; 10 positions match TRBD1. The germline CDR1 and CDR2 sequences are KGHSH and LQKENI. The CDR3 loop spans 16 amino acids. V lost 4 bases, J lost 3 bases, and 6 bases stayed unmatched. The CDR3 spells CASSLGTGANNQPQHF. CDR3 sequence (DNA): TGTGCCAGCTCACTTGGGACAGGGGCGAACAATCAGCCCCAGCATTTT. The full variable domain, completed using reference TRBV18 and TRBJ1-5, is NAGVMQNPRHLVRRRGQEARLRCSPMKGHSHVYWYRQLPEEGLKFMVYLQKENIIDESGMPKERFSAEFPKEGPSILRIQQVVRGDSAAYFCASSLGTGANNQPQHFGDGTRLSIL.

V gene TRBV7-3 combines with J gene TRBJ2-7; D unresolved. CDR1 and CDR2 (germline): SGHTA, FQGTGA. The CDR3 length is 13 residues. V dropped 2 bases and J dropped 1 base, with 6 bases sitting between them. DNA for the CDR3: TGTGCCAGCAGCTTAGGCAGGTCCTACGAGCAGTACTTC. Its protein is CASSLGRSYEQYF.

This clone was found once. The chain employs TRBV6-5 and TRBJ1-5; D gene unclear. The CDR3 has 13 amino acids. Germline V gene sequence: CDR1 MNHEY, CDR2 SVGAGI. The germline V and J ends were trimmed by 4 bases and 6 bases, with 10 bases remaining between them. The CDR3: CASSSGIGQPQHF. CDR3 bases: TGTGCCAGCAGTTCCGGGATCGGTCAGCCCCAGCATTTT.

This rearrangement joins TRBV19 to TRBJ2-1, with D possibly being TRBD2 (5 bases). The CDR3 covers 15 residues. Trimming left V 7 bases short and J 8 bases short, with 21 bases between. Germline loops: CDR1 LNHDA, CDR2 SQIVND (reference sequence). The CDR3 bases are TGTGCCAGTAAGGGCACTCCGGGCACGGAGGATGAGCAGTTCTTC. Protein sequence: CASKGTPGTEDEQFF.

In its sample, this clone was seen once. The J gene is TRBJ2-7, the V gene TRBV5-1; no reliable D call. The CDR3 consists of 13 residues. Trimming shortened V by 2 bases and J by 3 bases, and 9 bases separated the two germline ends. The V gene's germline CDR1 is SGHRS and CDR2 YFSETQ. The CDR3 sequence: CASSFGKDYEQYF. DNA for the CDR3: TGCGCCAGCAGCTTTGGCAAAGACTACGAGCAGTACTTC.

The J gene is TRBJ1-2, the V gene TRBV29-1, with D maybe TRBD1 (6 bases). Germline CDR1 reads SQVTM; CDR2 reads ANQGSEA. The CDR3 consists of 12 residues. The V and J ends lost 6 bases and 5 bases respectively, with 13 bases between them. The CDR3: CSVKDREYGYTF. Here the CDR3 DNA reads TGCAGCGTAAAGGACAGAGAATATGGCTACACCTTC.

The V call is TRBV20-1, the J call TRBJ2-7, with D hard to call. Germline V gives CDR1 DFQATT, CDR2 SNEGSKA (reference sequence). CDR3 length equals 11 residues. Between the trimmed V and J ends, which lost 1 base and 5 bases, there was a span of 6 bases. The CDR3: CSARVLDEQYF. The CDR3 nucleotides are TGCAGTGCTAGAGTTCTCGACGAGCAGTACTTC.

This clone was recorded once. The CDR3 nucleotides read TGTGCCAGCAGTCGGGATGGAACTGAGGCAGATACGCAGTATTTT. This codes for CASSRDGTEADTQYF. V and J are TRBV6-5 and TRBJ2-3; the D gene is possibly TRBD2 (5 bases). V was trimmed by 5 bases and J by 4 bases, leaving 16 bases between them. The CDR3 has 15 residues. CDR1 and CDR2 (germline): MNHEY, SVGAGI.

The chain links TRBV28 to TRBJ1-2; D remains unclear. This CDR3 comprises 14 residues. The V gene lost 2 bases and the J gene lost 5 bases, with 12 bases spanning the gap. Germline V gene sequence: CDR1 MDHEN, CDR2 SYDVKM. CDR3 DNA: TGTGCCAGCAGTTTACAGGAGGGTCTGTATGGCTACACCTTC. Protein sequence: CASSLQEGLYGYTF.

The chain is built from TRBV5-6 and TRBJ2-7, with D possibly TRBD2 on 6 matching bases. This CDR3 has 13 amino acids. The germline gives CDR1 SGHDT, CDR2 YYEEEE. The V end was cut by 4 bases, the J end by 5 bases, with 13 bases between. Here the CDR3 DNA reads TGTGCCAGCAGCCTGGGACTGAACGACGAGCAGTACTTC. Translation gives CASSLGLNDEQYF.

As for this clone: The sample has other DNA sequences that encode this CDR3 too. The genes are TRBV19 and TRBJ1-1; TRBD1 matches 7 bases. Germline CDR1 LNHDA, CDR2 SQIVND (reference sequence). The junction had 8 bases not matched to a gene; V was cut back by 5 bases and J by 5 bases. The CDR3 has 14 amino acids. The CDR3 here is CASSVTGVGTEAFF. CDR3 sequence (DNA): TGTGCCAGTAGTGTAACAGGGGTGGGGACTGAAGCTTTCTTT.

The chain links TRBV30 to TRBJ1-1, with 10 bases matching TRBD1. The CDR3 runs 14 residues. V dropped 2 bases and J dropped 6; count of bases not matched to a gene: 6. The germline gives CDR1 GTSNPN, CDR2 SVGIG (reference sequence). The CDR3, as DNA: TGTGCCTGGAGTACGGGACAGGGGATGGCTGAAGCTTTCTTT. The encoded protein is CAWSTGQGMAEAFF.

The chain carries TRBV4-1 and TRBJ2-3; 10 bases agree with TRBD2. The CDR3 spans 19 residues. Germline V CDR1 and CDR2: MGHRA, YSYEKL. With V trimmed by 0 bases and J by 4 bases, 13 bases remained unmatched. The CDR3 DNA sequence: TGCGCCAGCAGCCAAGATGTCCGCCGGGCTAGCGGGAGCCCAGATACGCAGTATTTT. This gives the protein CASSQDVRRASGSPDTQYF.

The rearrangement joins TRBV10-2 to TRBJ2-7, with a weak D call TRBD2 (5 bases). Looked up from germline, CDR1 is WSHSY and CDR2 is SAAADI. The CDR3 totals 17 residues. Trimming took off 3 bases at V and 3 bases at J, with 21 bases between the two ends. CDR3: CASSDFTRNQRDYEQYF. The CDR3 DNA sequence: TGCGCCAGCAGTGACTTCACTAGAAATCAACGAGACTACGAGCAGTACTTC.

The gene calls are TRBV29-1 and TRBJ2-5; 10 bases are a match to TRBD2. The trim removed 3 bases at V and 1 base at J, leaving 11 bases unmatched. Germline assignment: CDR1 SQVTM and CDR2 ANQGSEA. The CDR3 totals 17 residues. The CDR3 bases are TGCAGCGTTGAGGGGAGGCTAGCGGGAGTCTTCCAAGAGACCCAGTACTTC. It is translated as CSVEGRLAGVFQETQYF. Using reference TRBV29-1 and TRBJ2-5 for the parts outside the CDR3, the full variable domain is SAVISQKPSRDICQRGTSLTIQCQVDSQVTMMFWYRQQPGQSLTLIATANQGSEATYESGFVIDKFPISRPNLTFSTLTVSNMSPEDSSIYLCSVEGRLAGVFQETQYFGPGTRLLVL.

This chain joins TRBV19 and TRBJ2-7; TRBD1 matches at 8 bases. The V gene end was trimmed by 3 bases and the J gene end by 2 bases; junction bases not matched to a gene: 3. CDR1 and CDR2 (germline): LNHDA, SQIVND (reference sequence). This CDR3 region has 14 residues. DNA of the CDR3: TGTGCCAGTAGTATTGCACAGGGGGCCTACGAGCAGTACTTC. It yields the protein CASSIAQGAYEQYF.

The chain uses TRBV7-9 and TRBJ2-7; TRBD1 matches 8 bases. The germline CDR1 and CDR2 sequences are SEHNR and FQNEAQ (reference sequence). V was clipped by 5 bases and J by 7 bases; unmatched bases: 7. The CDR3 totals 13 residues. CDR3 DNA sequence: TGTGCCAGCAGCCCGGACAGGGCTTGGGAGCAGTACTTC. This encodes CASSPDRAWEQYF. Filled out from reference TRBV7-9 and TRBJ2-7, the complete variable domain reads DTGVSQNPRHKITKRGQNVTFRCDPISEHNRLYWYRQTLGQGPEFLTYFQNEAQLEKSRLLSDRFSAERPKGSFSTLEIQRTEQGDSAMYLCASSPDRAWEQYFGPGTRLTVT.

The chain uses TRBV2 and TRBJ1-2; TRBD1 matches 12 bases. This CDR3 has 15 residues. Trimming at V came to 6 bases and at J to 3 bases, leaving 5 bases not matched to a gene. Germline CDR1 SNHLY, CDR2 FYNNEI. CDR3 sequence: CASRPGTGGYYGYTF. The DNA of the CDR3 is TGTGCCAGCAGGCCCGGGACAGGGGGCTACTATGGCTACACCTTC. Full variable domain (remainder filled in from reference TRBV2 and TRBJ1-2): EPEVTQTPSHQVTQMGQEVILRCVPISNHLYFYWYRQILGQKVEFLVSFYNNEISEKSEIFDDQFSVERPDGSNFTLKIRSTKLEDSAMYFCASRPGTGGYYGYTFGSGTRLTVV.

J is TRBJ1-2 and V is TRBV9; D call uncertain. CDR3 length equals 13 residues. CDR1 is SGDLS, CDR2 YYNGEE, per germline. The ends were cut back, 0 bases at V and 5 bases at J, with 8 bases in the middle. CDR3 residues: CASSVAAGYGYTF. DNA for the CDR3: TGTGCCAGCAGCGTAGCCGCCGGGTATGGCTACACCTTC.

The V gene is TRBV5-1, the J gene TRBJ2-5; no clear D gene. The ends were cut back, 0 bases at V and 4 bases at J, with 10 bases in the middle. Germline CDR1 SGHRS, CDR2 YFSETQ. This CDR3 is 14 amino acids long. The CDR3 loop reads CASSLAPAVETQYF. For the CDR3, the DNA is TGCGCCAGCAGCTTGGCCCCTGCGGTAGAGACCCAGTACTTC.